Presented here are 3 T cell receptor beta chains from one specimen sequenced in a study of blood T cell repertoires in COVID-19. Sequenced by immunoSEQ multiplex PCR; TCRdb stores in-frame clones only, minus some. The repertoire holds approximately 60,000 clones, with around 80% as singletons. Specimen: peripheral blood. Receptors were obtained from a woman of 80 years or more with active or convalescent COVID-19.

CDR3 nucleotide sequence: TGTGCCAGCAGACCCGGGACAGGGACTTACAATGAGCAGTTCTTC. Its translation is CASRPGTGTYNEQFF. This chain uses TRBV7-8 with TRBJ2-1; TRBD1 aligns across 9 bases. V shed 6 bases, J shed 4 bases, and the junction held 7 bases outside the gene matches. In germline, CDR1 is SGHVS, CDR2 FQNEAQ. This CDR3 spans 15 amino acids.

In this sample, this clone turned up a few times. CDR3 DNA sequence: TGTGCCAGCAGCCAAGATAAATCGGGAGGCAATGAGCAGTTCTTC. Translating it yields CASSQDKSGGNEQFF. The chain couples TRBV4-2 to TRBJ2-1, with 7 bases matching TRBD2. J lost 6 bases, V lost 0 bases, and 5 bases had no gene match. This CDR3 is built from 15 residues. Germline V gene sequence: CDR1 LGHNA, CDR2 YNFKEQ.

The rearrangement joins TRBV19 to TRBJ1-5; possibly TRBD1 for D (5 bases). The V end lost 5 bases, the J end lost 5 bases, and 16 bases lay between the germline ends. This CDR3 spans 15 amino acids. Germline assignment: CDR1 LNHDA and CDR2 SQIVND (reference sequence). CDR3 in DNA: TGTGCCAGTAGTTCAAACAGAGACAGCGATCAGCCCCAGCATTTT. As protein: CASSSNRDSDQPQHF.